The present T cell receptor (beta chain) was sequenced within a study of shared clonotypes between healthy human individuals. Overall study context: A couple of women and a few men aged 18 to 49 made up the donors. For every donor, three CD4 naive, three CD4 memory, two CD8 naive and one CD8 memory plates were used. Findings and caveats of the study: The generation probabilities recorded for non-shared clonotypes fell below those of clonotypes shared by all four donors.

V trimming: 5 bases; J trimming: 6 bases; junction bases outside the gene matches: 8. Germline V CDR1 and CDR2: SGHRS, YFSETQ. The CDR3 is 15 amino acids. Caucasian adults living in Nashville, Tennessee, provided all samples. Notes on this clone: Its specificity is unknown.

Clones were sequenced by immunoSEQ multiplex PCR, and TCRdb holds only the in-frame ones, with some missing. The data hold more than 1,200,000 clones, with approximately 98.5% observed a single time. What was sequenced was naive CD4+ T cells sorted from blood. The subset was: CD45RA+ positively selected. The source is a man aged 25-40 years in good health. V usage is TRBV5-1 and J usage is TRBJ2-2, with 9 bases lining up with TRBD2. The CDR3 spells CASRYIAGEPGELFF. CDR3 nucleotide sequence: TGCGCCAGCAGGTACATAGCGGGAGAACCCGGGGAGCTGTTTTTT.